The 27 T cell receptor beta chains reported below all come from one sample, sequenced in a study of cytomegalovirus exposure and HLA in healthy donors. Clones were sequenced by immunoSEQ multiplex PCR, and TCRdb holds only the in-frame ones, with some missing. Among tens of thousands of clones, 85% to 95% were seen once, and the ten largest hold 5.8%. The sequencing sample was made of PBMCs. These receptors all stem from a woman younger than 35 in good health and CMV-seronegative.

The rearrangement joins TRBV5-1 to TRBJ2-2, with a tentative D call TRBD1 (6 bases). Germline assignment: CDR1 SGHRS and CDR2 YFSETQ. V was pared by 4 bases and J by 8 bases, with 12 bases between. The CDR3 loop spans 13 amino acids. The CDR3 nucleotides are TGCGCCAGCAGCCCGCAGGGGTTTGGGGAGCTGTTTTTT. Translating it yields CASSPQGFGELFF. Complete variable domain (other parts from reference TRBV5-1 and TRBJ2-2): KAGVTQTPRYLIKTRGQQVTLSCSPISGHRSVSWYQQTPGQGLQFLFEYFSETQRNKGNFPGRFSGRQFSNSRSEMNVSTLELGDSALYLCASSPQGFGELFFGEGSRLTVL.

J is TRBJ2-3 and V is TRBV7-9; D gene ambiguous. This CDR3 comprises 14 residues. Trimming shortened V by 5 bases and J by 4 bases, and 13 bases separated the two germline ends. The germline V gene has CDR1 SEHNR and CDR2 FQNEAQ (reference sequence). This CDR3 reads CASSPRPAADTQYF. CDR3 nucleotides: TGTGCCAGCAGCCCTAGACCAGCAGCAGATACGCAGTATTTT.

V is TRBV5-4 and J is TRBJ2-1; TRBD2 agrees at 7 bases. The V gene end was trimmed by 0 bases and the J gene end by 7 bases; junction bases not matched to a gene: 4. The length of the CDR3 is 14 residues. Germline V lookup: CDR1 SGHNT, CDR2 YYREEE (reference sequence). The CDR3 loop is CASSLELAANEQFF. The DNA for the CDR3 is TGTGCCAGCAGCTTGGAGCTAGCGGCTAATGAGCAGTTCTTC. Looking up the rest from reference TRBV5-4 and TRBJ2-1 gives the full variable domain: ETGVTQSPTHLIKTRGQQVTLRCSSQSGHNTVSWYQQALGQGPQFIFQYYREEENGRGNFPPRFSGLQFPNYSSELNVNALELDDSALYLCASSLELAANEQFFGPGTRLTVL.

The chain joins TRBV5-1 to TRBJ2-2, with D unclear. Germline V CDR1 and CDR2: SGHRS, YFSETQ. The CDR3 runs to 13 residues. V was trimmed by 0 bases and J by 6 bases, leaving 6 bases between them. The CDR3 loop reads CASSLGLPGELFF. CDR3 coding DNA: TGCGCCAGCAGCTTGGGACTGCCCGGGGAGCTGTTTTTT.

This clone has a single count. V is TRBV7-2 and J is TRBJ1-1; D gene uncertain. Per germline, CDR1 SGHTA and CDR2 FQGNSA. This CDR3 spans 13 amino acids. V was cut by 9 bases and J by 4 bases, with 15 bases left in between. CDR3: CASLRQVGTEAFF. The CDR3, as DNA: TGTGCCAGTCTTCGGCAGGTAGGCACTGAAGCTTTCTTT.

The chain employs TRBV9 and TRBJ1-2; no firm D call. From germline, CDR1 is SGDLS and CDR2 YYNGEE. The CDR3 sequence is 14 residues long. V was trimmed by 0 bases and J by 8 bases, leaving 14 bases between them. CDR3 DNA sequence: TGTGCCAGCAGCGTAGCTGATACTTTGAAAGGCTACACCTTC. Protein product: CASSVADTLKGYTF. Full variable domain (missing parts from reference TRBV9 and TRBJ1-2): DSGVTQTPKHLITATGQRVTLRCSPRSGDLSVYWYQQSLDQGLQFLIQYYNGEERAKGNILERFSAQQFPDLHSELNLSSLELGDSALYFCASSVADTLKGYTFGSGTRLTVV.

The chain has TRBV9 and TRBJ2-2; 7 positions match TRBD2. With 4 bases clipped from V and 7 bases from J, the junction kept 7 bases outside the gene matches. The V gene's germline CDR1 is SGDLS and CDR2 YYNGEE. The CDR3 has 14 residues. The CDR3 sequence: CASSPRGVHGELFF. CDR3 nucleotides: TGTGCCAGCAGCCCCCGGGGGGTTCACGGGGAGCTGTTTTTT.

This sequence joins TRBV5-6 and TRBJ2-5; TRBD1 agrees at 8 bases. J lost 1 base, V lost 0 bases, and 11 bases had no gene match. Germline-derived CDR1 and CDR2 are SGHDT and YYEEEE. The CDR3 runs 18 residues. The DNA for the CDR3 is TGTGCCAGCAGCTTGGGGCACCTCAGGGGGCAACCCCAAGAGACCCAGTACTTC. Residues: CASSLGHLRGQPQETQYF.

CDR3 sequence: CASSSFAGSRPYEQYF. The CDR3 DNA reads as TGTGCCAGCAGCTCGTTCGCGGGATCCCGCCCCTACGAGCAGTACTTC. V gene TRBV7-8 combines with J gene TRBJ2-7, with D perhaps TRBD2 (6 bases). Germline CDR1 is SGHVS and CDR2 is FQNEAQ. V shed 4 bases and J shed 2 bases, with 18 bases lying between them. This CDR3 region has 16 residues.

J is TRBJ1-4 and V is TRBV9; TRBD1 matches 9 bases. CDR1 is SGDLS, CDR2 YYNGEE, per germline. The CDR3 length is 19 residues. Trimming removed 5 bases from V and 0 bases from J; junction bases left unmatched: 14. CDR3 amino acids: CASSAGDRAVVATNEKLFF. The CDR3 DNA follows: TGTGCCAGCAGTGCCGGGGACAGGGCGGTAGTCGCAACTAATGAAAAACTGTTTTTT.

This clone is a singleton in its sample. The rearrangement uses TRBV7-9 and TRBJ2-5; D possibly corresponds to TRBD1 (6 bases). The germline V gene encodes CDR1 SEHNR and CDR2 FQNEAQ (reference sequence). V lost 4 bases and J 0 bases, leaving 9 bases between the germline ends. CDR3 length: 14 residues. The CDR3 loop is CASSSGEYQETQYF. DNA of the CDR3: TGTGCCAGCAGCTCAGGGGAATACCAAGAGACCCAGTACTTC.

The rearrangement joins TRBV6-4 to TRBJ2-6; D not certain. V shed 2 bases and J shed 0 bases, with 8 bases lying between them. This CDR3 spans 16 amino acids. Germline V gives CDR1 MRHNA, CDR2 SNTAGT. Here the CDR3 reads CASSDELSSGANVLTF. CDR3 nucleotides: TGTGCCAGCAGTGACGAGCTGAGCTCTGGGGCCAACGTCCTGACTTTC.

V gene TRBV19 combines with J gene TRBJ2-1, with 12 bases fitting TRBD2. CDR1 and CDR2 from the germline V gene are LNHDA and SQIVND (reference sequence). Trimming removed 0 bases from V and 9 bases from J; junction bases left unmatched: 0. This CDR3 is 14 amino acids long. CDR3 sequence reads: CASSIELAGGEQFF. The CDR3, as DNA: TGTGCCAGTAGTATAGAACTAGCGGGAGGTGAGCAGTTCTTC.

The chain joins TRBV18 to TRBJ1-2; the D gene is possibly TRBD1 (6 bases). Germline V gene sequence: CDR1 KGHSH, CDR2 LQKENI. Deletions cut 3 bases from V and 5 bases from J, with 16 bases between. The length of the CDR3 is 15 residues. In DNA, the CDR3 is TGTGCCAGCTCACCTGGGCCAGGGGCCCAGTATGGCTACACCTTC. Protein sequence: CASSPGPGAQYGYTF. Complete variable domain (other parts from reference TRBV18 and TRBJ1-2): NAGVMQNPRHLVRRRGQEARLRCSPMKGHSHVYWYRQLPEEGLKFMVYLQKENIIDESGMPKERFSAEFPKEGPSILRIQQVVRGDSAAYFCASSPGPGAQYGYTFGSGTRLTVV.

The chain uses TRBV27 and TRBJ1-2, with TRBD1 as a possible D gene (6 bases). V lost 5 bases, J lost 8 bases, and 21 bases lay in between. CDR3 size: 15 residues. CDR1 is MNHEY and CDR2 is SMNVEV in the germline V gene (reference sequence). The CDR3 here is CASSPLQGPEEGYTF. CDR3 DNA sequence: TGTGCCAGCAGTCCCCTACAGGGCCCCGAGGAGGGCTACACCTTC.

This chain uses TRBV7-9 with TRBJ1-6, with 9 bases lining up with TRBD1. The V segment lost 0 bases and the J segment 7 bases; nucleotides outside the gene matches: 7. From germline, CDR1 is SEHNR and CDR2 FQNEAQ (reference sequence). CDR3 length equals 17 residues. CDR3 bases: TGTGCCAGCAGCTTAGCAGGTGGCGGACAGGGGAATTCACCCCTCCACTTT. As protein: CASSLAGGGQGNSPLHF.

The CDR3 nucleotides read TGTGCCAGCAGCTTTCGGAGGCGGCGCCTTAATTCACCCCTCCACTTT. This encodes CASSFRRRRLNSPLHF. The chain carries TRBV7-6 and TRBJ1-6; D remains ambiguous. Germline lookup yields CDR1 SGHVS and CDR2 FNYEAQ. Trimming took off 3 bases at V and 6 bases at J, with 15 bases between the two ends. The CDR3 has 16 amino acids. Filled out from reference TRBV7-6 and TRBJ1-6, the complete variable domain reads GAGVSQSPRYKVTKRGQDVALRCDPISGHVSLYWYRQALGQGPEFLTYFNYEAQQDKSGLPNDRFSAERPEGSISTLTIQRTEQRDSAMYRCASSFRRRRLNSPLHFGNGTRLTVT.

V usage is TRBV19 and J usage is TRBJ2-3, with 10 bases matching TRBD2. This CDR3 has 16 residues. J gave up 2 bases and V 3 bases, and 5 bases lay outside the gene matches. Germline V gives CDR1 LNHDA, CDR2 SQIVND (reference sequence). The CDR3 region is CASSILAGAPTDTQYF. CDR3 nucleotides: TGTGCCAGTAGTATCCTAGCGGGAGCCCCCACAGATACGCAGTATTTT. The entire variable domain, with the rest obtained from reference TRBV19 and TRBJ2-3, is as follows: DGGITQSPKYLFRKEGQNVTLSCEQNLNHDAMYWYRQDPGQGLRLIYYSQIVNDFQKGDIAEGYSVSREKKESFPLTVTSAQKNPTAFYLCASSILAGAPTDTQYFGPGTRLTVL.

V is TRBV2 and J is TRBJ2-1, with 8 nucleotides matching TRBD2. The V and J ends lost 8 bases and 1 base, in that order; junction bases with no gene match: 7. The CDR3 sequence is 15 residues long. CDR1 SNHLY and CDR2 FYNNEI come from the germline V gene. The CDR3 DNA is TGTGCCAGCCTACGTCAGCGGGGGTCCTACAATGAGCAGTTCTTC. Amino acids: CASLRQRGSYNEQFF.

This clone was recorded once. The J gene is TRBJ1-4, the V gene TRBV6-1; TRBD1 matches 8 bases. The V and J ends lost 4 bases and 0 bases, in that order; junction bases with no gene match: 10. Per germline, CDR1 MNHNS and CDR2 SASEGT. The CDR3 has 18 amino acids. The CDR3 protein is CASSATDRVFTTNEKLFF. CDR3 DNA: TGTGCCAGCAGTGCGACGGACAGGGTATTTACAACTAATGAAAAACTGTTTTTT.

This clone has just a few counts. The CDR3 bases are TGCGCCAGCAGCCAAGCCGCGCAGGGGGTAACTGAAGCTTTCTTT. Protein product: CASSQAAQGVTEAFF. This chain joins TRBV4-1 and TRBJ1-1, with 7 bases lining up with TRBD1. This CDR3 has 15 residues. The trim removed 1 base at V and 5 bases at J, leaving 7 bases unmatched. Germline V gene sequence: CDR1 MGHRA, CDR2 YSYEKL.

This rearrangement joins TRBV2 to TRBJ2-2; a weak D match, TRBD2 (5 bases). The CDR3 spans 13 residues. Germline CDR1 SNHLY, CDR2 FYNNEI. V lost 7 bases and J 5 bases, leaving 11 bases between the germline ends. As DNA, the CDR3 is TGTGCCAGCATGAGGACTCGGACCGGGGAGCTGTTTTTT. This translates into CASMRTRTGELFF.

The rearrangement links TRBV7-8 to TRBJ2-2; D ambiguous. This CDR3 has 17 amino acids. Germline lookup yields CDR1 SGHVS and CDR2 FQNEAQ. V was cut by 0 bases and J by 0 bases, with 11 bases left in between. The CDR3 DNA reads as TGTGCCAGCAGCTTAGCCCCAGGATCTACGAACACCGGGGAGCTGTTTTTT. It specifies CASSLAPGSTNTGELFF.

The rearrangement uses TRBV25-1 and TRBJ1-1, with 10 bases fitting TRBD1. The V gene end was trimmed by 4 bases and the J gene end by 11 bases; junction bases not matched to a gene: 10. CDR3 length: 14 residues. The germline gives CDR1 MGHDK, CDR2 SYGVNS. The CDR3: CASSAGTGATSAFF. The CDR3 DNA reads TGTGCCAGCAGTGCCGGGACAGGGGCTACGTCGGCTTTCTTT.

In DNA form, the CDR3 reads TGTGCCAGCAGCTTAGGTCGGGGGGCCGGGGAGACCCAGTACTTC. Encoded protein: CASSLGRGAGETQYF. The V gene is TRBV7-2, the J gene TRBJ2-5; maybe TRBD2 (7 bases). The CDR3 runs to 15 residues. Germline CDR1 SGHTA, CDR2 FQGNSA. Trimming shortened V by 1 base and J by 5 bases, and 14 bases separated the two germline ends.

The chain couples TRBV5-1 to TRBJ2-7; D call uncertain. The CDR3 extends over 13 amino acids. Deletions cut 1 base from V and 0 bases from J, with 5 bases between. Germline V gene data show CDR1 as SGHRS and CDR2 as YFSETQ. DNA of the CDR3: TGCGCCAGCAGCTTGACACCCTCCTACGAGCAGTACTTC. This sequence encodes CASSLTPSYEQYF.

The V and J genes are TRBV7-6 and TRBJ1-1; D is undetermined. The V gene's germline CDR1 is SGHVS and CDR2 FNYEAQ. The V end was cut by 5 bases, the J end by 0 bases, with 7 bases between. The CDR3 loop spans 13 amino acids. CDR3 sequence: CASSQSVNTEAFF. Written as DNA, the CDR3 is TGTGCCAGCAGCCAGTCAGTGAACACTGAAGCTTTCTTT.